The following is a T cell receptor beta chain sequence with its context. The repertoire was sequenced with immunoSEQ multiplex PCR; TCRdb's copy has only in-frame clones and lacks some. The sample has around 50,000 clones, around 94% seen once. The sample belongs to a study of cytomegalovirus exposure and HLA in healthy donors. Sequencing was carried out using PBMCs. The sequence came from a woman aged 18-29 years in good health and CMV-seropositive.

The DNA for the CDR3 is TGTGCCAGCAGCCAGGAGTCTCGAAACGGCTACACCTTC. Translating gives CASSQESRNGYTF. V gene TRBV14 combines with J gene TRBJ1-2; D is unclear. Trimming cost V 3 bases and J 8 bases, with 13 bases left between them. Germline lookup yields CDR1 SGHDN and CDR2 FVKESK. This CDR3 contains 13 residues.